This TCR beta chain was documented in a study of cytomegalovirus exposure and HLA in healthy donors (dated 2017 in TCRdb). As for the study more broadly: An earlier analysis of 587 of the donors reported around 280 Gb of sequence data and 95 million to 140 million unique TCR beta sequences obtained from roughly 170 million T cells. To predict cytomegalovirus infection status, the study combined high-throughput TCR immunosequencing, statistical association of individual TCRs with disease status, and machine learning. About five DR-DQ haplotypes were handled as single units for association and clustering, since linkage in the cohort was strong. In the later analysis, no new phenotypic data were used to find candidate immune exposures; instead, reliance was placed on TCR beta sequences and their occurrence across donors. A later genetic analysis took genome-wide SNP genotypes for about 55% of the roughly 700 donors and used that subset as a discovery cohort. Among some 400 genotyped donors of the cohort, an average of around 220,000 unique TCR beta nucleotide sequences was sequenced per donor, of which roughly 17% were non-productive. Using immunosequencing, the study profiled T cell repertoires from 500 to 800 subjects and related those repertoires to cytomegalovirus serostatus. Roughly 320 gigabases of sequencing data and tens of millions of unique TCR sequences made up an early release that covered approximately 700 HLA-typed donors. HLA typing covered class I and class II loci at four-digit resolution. The study was designed to test whether signatures of past pathogen exposure could be identified by cataloging public T cell receptors. In a later analysis, previously published TCR beta repertoires from 666 donors were re-analyzed and high-resolution HLA genotyping was added so that TCR occurrence patterns could be studied. All discovery cohort repertoires had been generated on a single sequencing platform. Donor age, sex, ethnicity and CMV serostatus were collected together with the repertoire data. The number of donors typed differed by locus, with 629-630 for A, B, C, DRB1 and DQB1, around 500 for DQA1, 600 to 610 for DPA1, and 450 to 480 for DPB1. Of the roughly 410 genotyped donors, 80% to 90% were placed in the genetic ancestry cluster associated with self-reported Caucasian donors. An earlier analysis of approximately 630 of the donors applied high-throughput TCR beta sequencing to assess whether each TCR beta V gene segment acted as functional or pseudogenic. A separate validation cohort of roughly 110 different subjects was used in addition to the approximately 700-subject first cohort.

CDR1 and CDR2, per the germline V gene, are SQVTM and ANQGSEA. The CDR3, from cysteine to phenylalanine, totals 12 residues. Only the CDR3 portion is preserved as DNA: 36 bases, with reading frame beginning at the first base. V is shortened by 6 bases, J by 0 bases, and the region joining them spans 5 bases. The cohort consisted of some 730 healthy bone marrow donors. All cohort members were sampled while nominally healthy, although unrecorded immune exposures were likely present. The donor tested CMV seronegative, placing the donor among the 350 or so seronegative members of the cohort. A peripheral blood sample was collected from each donor, and TCR beta sequencing was performed on peripheral blood mononuclear cells. The Qiagen DNeasy Blood Extraction Kit was used to extract genomic DNA from the blood cell samples. Concerning this clone: What this receptor recognizes is not known. Base qualities are not recorded, but no much larger clone differs from it by a single base.

General study outcomes and caveats: In a later analysis, several top co-occurrence clusters were reported to appear linked to parvovirus B19, influenza, CMV and Epstein-Barr virus. A group of highly shared sequence variants was considered likely to be a technical artifact of the sequencing pipeline. A later analysis associated 15,000 to 20,000 TCR beta sequences with specific HLA alleles at a false discovery rate of 0.05. Correlated functional status among segregating V segments might reflect linkage disequilibrium, but an unknown experimental factor could not be ruled out. A total of 164 TCR beta chains were listed by the study as associated with cytomegalovirus. In a later analysis, TCR association rates were found to vary across HLA loci, with the most associated TCRs seen for DRB1 alleles and the fewest for HLA-C alleles. A further reported finding was that TCR beta sequences accurately predicted the HLA-A and HLA-B alleles for most subjects in the first cohort. The cohort was sequenced for TCR beta chains only, and without alpha or paired-chain data the features that could be detected were limited. The presence/absence analyses assumed that sequencing depth was roughly uniform across donors, and that assumption may not be true. In both the original and validation cohorts, the classifier was reported to diagnose cytomegalovirus status with high specificity and sensitivity. Immune exposure information for the cohort was limited to CMV serostatus. In a later genetic analysis, a missense DCLRE1C variant was associated with V-gene and J-gene trimming of TCR beta chains, and the association was replicated in an independent cohort. Because the 87-base-pair reads could not distinguish some IMGT-functional V segments, including TRBV6-2 and TRBV6-3, those segments were excluded. In a later analysis, HLA-associated TCR beta chains showed more clonal expansion and lower generation probabilities than non-associated chains that were equally common. In a later genetic analysis, fewer N-insertions in productive TCRs were reported among donors in an Asian-associated ancestry cluster than the approximately 630-donor mean. The authors suggested that the approach could potentially be generalized to other disease states and immunological phenotypes. Assigning TCR associations to individual alleles was difficult when HLA alleles, especially DR and DQ, strongly co-occurred. In an earlier analysis of some 550 of the donors, most TCR beta V segments were observed in productive rearrangements about 87% or about 30% of the time, broadly matching IMGT annotations. Most CMV-associated TCR beta chains appeared to be HLA-restricted in a later analysis, and the HLA associations seemed to be driven largely by CMV exposure. While some public TCRs were present in many individuals, most TCR sequences turned up only very rarely across donors. The earlier analysis of a few hundred of the donors excluded around 17 rarely observed V segments, including chromosome 9 orphons, because counts were too low. In vitro tests confirmed that a few of the cytomegalovirus-associated TCR beta chains recognize cytomegalovirus antigens. HLA typing was unavailable for some donors at each locus, so association tests used only the typed subset.

The method behind the library was the immunoSEQ multiplex PCR assay. For the multiplex PCR, a mixture combining 60 forward primers for TCR Vbeta segments and 13 reverse primers for TCR Jbeta segments was used. The CDR3 region of rearranged TCR beta genes was amplified from genomic DNA by a multiplex PCR assay. The amplified TCR beta libraries were sequenced on the Illumina HiSeq System as 87-base-pair reads. On the study's bioinformatics: Across the 670 or so repertoires, a later analysis counted tens of millions of unique TCR beta chains, some 11 million of which were shared by at least two donors. To remove PCR and sequencing errors, raw reads were error-corrected and collapsed into unique sequences using a nearest-neighbor algorithm that merged closely related sequences. To assign V, D and J gene segments, CDR3 sequences were aligned to IMGT reference sequences. Each retained sequence needed at least a six-nucleotide match to both a V gene segment and a J gene segment. Rearrangements were classified as productive when the CDR3 lacked stop codons and remained in frame with V and J, and all other rearrangements were classified as non-productive. CDR3 was defined according to IMGT convention as the region running from the second conserved V-encoded cysteine to the conserved J-encoded phenylalanine. Sequences without an unambiguous match to a single V gene segment were excluded from the earlier analysis of about 600 of the donors. In an earlier analysis of 450 to 750 of the donors, a V segment was called functional when productive rearrangements were above 56.7%, and segregating when the standard deviation between donors exceeded 5%. A statistical classification framework was built for diagnosing cytomegalovirus status from the catalog of TCR beta chain sequences. V and J gene assignment, in a later analysis, came from comparing TCR nucleotide sequences with IMGT/GENE-DB human TR gene sequences. The TCRdist pipeline was used in a later analysis to assign CDR3 sequences and most-parsimonious VDJ recombination scenarios. In a later analysis, each TCR beta chain was defined by its CDR3 amino acid sequence together with its V-gene family, and reads lacking a unique V-gene family were excluded. To address suspected cross-contamination and a sequencing artifact, a later analysis removed around 600 highly shared, low-generation-probability nucleotide sequences. In a later analysis, a clonal expansion index for each public chain was calculated from normalized within-repertoire ranks of inferred template counts. In a later analysis, generation probabilities were computed with a VDJ recombination model fitted to out-of-frame rearrangements, and the resulting probabilities were checked against IGoR. A later analysis scored TCR-TCR, TCR-HLA and TCR-CMV co-occurrence with hypergeometric tests, applying a repertoire-size bias correction to TCR pairs. To estimate false discovery rates, a later analysis permuted the HLA or CMV assignments 20 times. In a later analysis, co-occurring TCRs were grouped with DBSCAN, and TCRdist sequence similarity was added when clustering was performed within HLA-allele-positive subsets. For co-occurrence clustering, repertoires with fewer than 30,000 or more than 120,000 public chains were excluded, along with a handful of repertoires with anomalous nucleotide sharing. Imported from immuneACCESS, the table was reduced by TCRdb to in-frame sequences with V and J called. These copies leave out some clones; in studies compared against another copy, an unresolved V gene accounts for under half, and the cause of the remainder is not known. V and J calls and clone size follow that table, whereas D and trimming were derived from the DNA. This sample has over 150,000 clones in its table, and roughly 70% of those were observed once. The biggest ten clones account for 2.9% of the sample.

The receptor's source is a male donor in good health and CMV-seronegative. The sample consisted of PBMCs. The V gene is TRBV29-1 and the J gene is TRBJ1-4; no D gene call is confident. The bases read TGCAGCGTGGCCGCAACTAATGAAAAACTGTTTTTT. Its protein reads: CSVAATNEKLFF.